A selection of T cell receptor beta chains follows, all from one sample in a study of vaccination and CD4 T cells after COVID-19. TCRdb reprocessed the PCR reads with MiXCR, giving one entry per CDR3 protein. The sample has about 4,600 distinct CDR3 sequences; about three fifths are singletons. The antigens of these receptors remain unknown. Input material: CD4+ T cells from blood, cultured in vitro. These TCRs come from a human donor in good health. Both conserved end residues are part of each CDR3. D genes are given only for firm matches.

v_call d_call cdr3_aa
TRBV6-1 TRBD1 CASRLGGPAEAFF
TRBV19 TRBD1 CASSGTGAVNIFYEQCF
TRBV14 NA CASSQDPQGRSPLHF
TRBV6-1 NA CASREDRLNYGYTF
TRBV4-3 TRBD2 CASSQGLAESDTQYF
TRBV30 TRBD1 CASRGQGNSPLHF
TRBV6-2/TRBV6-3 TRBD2 CASRIFAGTSAYNEQFF
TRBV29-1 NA CSGGGQGNYGYTF
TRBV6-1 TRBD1 CASSTRHTGGSQPQHF
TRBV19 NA CASSIYRTDTQYF
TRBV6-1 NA CASSPGSGNSPLHF
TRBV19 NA CASSIGWWGNNSPLHF
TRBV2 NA CASRRHRERDTEAFF
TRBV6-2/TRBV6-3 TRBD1 CASSYGQGSYEQYF
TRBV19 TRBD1 CASTQNRGPNQPQHF
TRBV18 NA CASSAGGASNYGYTF
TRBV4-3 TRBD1 CASSPGQGRDYGYTF
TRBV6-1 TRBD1 CASKYDWQGANSPLHF
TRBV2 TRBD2 CASSERLAAAKNVQYF
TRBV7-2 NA CASSLGHWSYEQYF
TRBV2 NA CASIRPGDTEAFF
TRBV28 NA CASSLGFQTFYGYTF
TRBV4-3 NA CASSQGLGAQSGYTF
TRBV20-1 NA CSATQALRSTDTQYF
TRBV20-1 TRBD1 CSARDSLGTGPLGGYTF
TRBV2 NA CASRTGQLGYTF
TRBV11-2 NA CASRSSGTAVYNEQFF
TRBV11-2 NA CASRNINRQGNGSRVYEQYF
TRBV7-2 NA CASSLRPDTQYF
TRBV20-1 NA CSASRYTNTEAFF
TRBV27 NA CASGLSPGVVYGYTF
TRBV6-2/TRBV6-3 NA CASSYSRDRLSYNSPLHF
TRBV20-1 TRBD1 CSARVTGGTLEAFF
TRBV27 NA CASKRGAWDTEAFF
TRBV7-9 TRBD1 CASSLAVDRGTEAFF
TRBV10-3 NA CAIRSGVLNTEAFF
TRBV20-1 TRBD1 CSARDPGQGVLDSPLHF
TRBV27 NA CASSPMTGETEAFF
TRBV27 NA CASIGGRYGYTF
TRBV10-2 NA CASSALQETQYF
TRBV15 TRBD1 CATSRDQDRGDTEAFF
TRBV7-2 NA CASSEDSYNYGYTF
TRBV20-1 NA CSAGTENAEAFF
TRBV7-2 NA CASSFTGQAFQPQHF